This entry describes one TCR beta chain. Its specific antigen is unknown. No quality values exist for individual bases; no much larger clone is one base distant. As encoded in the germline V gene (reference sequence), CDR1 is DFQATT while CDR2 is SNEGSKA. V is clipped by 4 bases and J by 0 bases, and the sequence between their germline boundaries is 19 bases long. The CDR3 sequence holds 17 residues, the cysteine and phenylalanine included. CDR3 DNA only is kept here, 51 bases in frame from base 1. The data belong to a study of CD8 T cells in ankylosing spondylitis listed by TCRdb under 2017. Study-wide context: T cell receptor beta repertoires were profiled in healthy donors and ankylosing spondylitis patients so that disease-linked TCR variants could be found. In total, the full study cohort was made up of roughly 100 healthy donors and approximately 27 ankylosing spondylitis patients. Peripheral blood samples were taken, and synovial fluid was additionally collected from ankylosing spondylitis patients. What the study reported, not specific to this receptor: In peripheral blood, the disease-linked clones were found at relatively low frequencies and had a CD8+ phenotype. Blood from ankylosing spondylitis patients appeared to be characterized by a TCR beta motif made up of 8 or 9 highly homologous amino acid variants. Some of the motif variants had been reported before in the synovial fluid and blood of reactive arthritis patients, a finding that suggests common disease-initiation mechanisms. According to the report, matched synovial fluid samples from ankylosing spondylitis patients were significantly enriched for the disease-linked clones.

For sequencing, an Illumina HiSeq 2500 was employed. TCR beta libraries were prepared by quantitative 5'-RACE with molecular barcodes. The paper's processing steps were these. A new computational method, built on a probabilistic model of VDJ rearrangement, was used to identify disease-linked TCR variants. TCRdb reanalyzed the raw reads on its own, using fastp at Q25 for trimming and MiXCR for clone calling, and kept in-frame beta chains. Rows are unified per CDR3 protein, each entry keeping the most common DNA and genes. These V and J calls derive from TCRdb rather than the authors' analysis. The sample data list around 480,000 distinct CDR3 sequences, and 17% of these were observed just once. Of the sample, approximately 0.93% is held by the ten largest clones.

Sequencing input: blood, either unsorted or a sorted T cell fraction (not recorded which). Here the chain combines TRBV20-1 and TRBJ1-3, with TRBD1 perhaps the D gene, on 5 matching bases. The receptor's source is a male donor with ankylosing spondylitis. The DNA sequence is TGCAGTGCTACCTCCCCCATAGGGGCTAGCTCTGGAAACACCATATATTTT. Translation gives CSATSPIGASSGNTIYF.